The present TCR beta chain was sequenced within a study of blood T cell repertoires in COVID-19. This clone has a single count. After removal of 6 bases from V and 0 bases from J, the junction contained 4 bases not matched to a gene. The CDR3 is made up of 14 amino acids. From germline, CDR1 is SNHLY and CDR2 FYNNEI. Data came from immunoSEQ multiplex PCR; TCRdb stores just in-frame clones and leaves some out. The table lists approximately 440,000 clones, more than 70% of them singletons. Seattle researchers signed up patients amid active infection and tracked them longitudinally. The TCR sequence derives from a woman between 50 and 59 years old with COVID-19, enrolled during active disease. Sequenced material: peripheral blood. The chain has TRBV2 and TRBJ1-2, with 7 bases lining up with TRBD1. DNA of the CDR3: TGTGCCAGCAGCCCCGACAGGGCTAACTATGGCTACACCTTC. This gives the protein CASSPDRANYGYTF. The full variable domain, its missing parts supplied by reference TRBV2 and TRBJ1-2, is EPEVTQTPSHQVTQMGQEVILRCVPISNHLYFYWYRQILGQKVEFLVSFYNNEISEKSEIFDDQFSVERPDGSNFTLKIRSTKLEDSAMYFCASSPDRANYGYTFGSGTRLTVV.